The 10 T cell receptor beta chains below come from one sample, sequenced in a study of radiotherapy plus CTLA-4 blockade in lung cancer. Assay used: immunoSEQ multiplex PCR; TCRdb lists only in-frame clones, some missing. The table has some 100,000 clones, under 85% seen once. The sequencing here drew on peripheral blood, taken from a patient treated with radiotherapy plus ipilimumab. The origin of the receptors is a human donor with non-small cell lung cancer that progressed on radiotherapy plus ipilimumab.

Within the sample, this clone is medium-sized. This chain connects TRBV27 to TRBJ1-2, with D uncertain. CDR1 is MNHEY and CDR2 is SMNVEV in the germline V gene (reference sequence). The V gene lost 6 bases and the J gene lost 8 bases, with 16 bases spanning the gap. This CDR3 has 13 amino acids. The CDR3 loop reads CASSRVRSEGYTF. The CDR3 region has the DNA TGTGCCAGCAGCCGGGTCCGCAGTGAGGGCTACACCTTC.

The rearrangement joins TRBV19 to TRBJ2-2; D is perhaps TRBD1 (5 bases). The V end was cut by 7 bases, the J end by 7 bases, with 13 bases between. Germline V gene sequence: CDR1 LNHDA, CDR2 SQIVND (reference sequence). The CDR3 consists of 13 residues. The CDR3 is CASTAQGVGELFF. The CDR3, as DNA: TGTGCCAGTACCGCACAAGGGGTCGGGGAGCTGTTTTTT.

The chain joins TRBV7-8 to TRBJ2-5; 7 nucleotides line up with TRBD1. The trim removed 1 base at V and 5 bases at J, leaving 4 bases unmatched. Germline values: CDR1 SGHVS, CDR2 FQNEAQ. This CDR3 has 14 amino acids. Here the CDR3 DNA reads TGTGCCAGCAGCTTAGACAGGGGTGGGGAGACCCAGTACTTC. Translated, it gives CASSLDRGGETQYF.

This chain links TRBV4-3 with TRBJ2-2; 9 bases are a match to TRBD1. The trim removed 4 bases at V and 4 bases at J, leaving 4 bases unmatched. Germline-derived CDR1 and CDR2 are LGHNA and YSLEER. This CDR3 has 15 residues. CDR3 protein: CASSPLGQGTGELFF. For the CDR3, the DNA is TGCGCCAGCAGCCCCTTGGGACAGGGCACCGGGGAGCTGTTTTTT.

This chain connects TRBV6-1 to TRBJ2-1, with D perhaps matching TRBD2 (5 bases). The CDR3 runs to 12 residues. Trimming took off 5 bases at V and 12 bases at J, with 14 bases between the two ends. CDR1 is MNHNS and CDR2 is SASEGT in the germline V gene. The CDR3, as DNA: TGTGCCAGCAGTACCCTAGGGAGCGTGCAGTTCTTC. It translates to CASSTLGSVQFF.

The CDR3 spells CASSSGTGDTQYF. In nucleotides, the CDR3 is TGTGCCAGCAGCTCTGGGACAGGCGATACGCAGTATTTT. The chain employs TRBV7-9 and TRBJ2-3, with 8 bases fitting TRBD1. Germline-derived CDR1 and CDR2 are SEHNR and FQNEAQ (reference sequence). V shed 4 bases and J 6 bases; nucleotides not matched to a gene: 3. There are 13 residues in the CDR3. Variable domain in full (rest from reference TRBV7-9 and TRBJ2-3): DTGVSQNPRHKITKRGQNVTFRCDPISEHNRLYWYRQTLGQGPEFLTYFQNEAQLEKSRLLSDRFSAERPKGSFSTLEIQRTEQGDSAMYLCASSSGTGDTQYFGPGTRLTVL.

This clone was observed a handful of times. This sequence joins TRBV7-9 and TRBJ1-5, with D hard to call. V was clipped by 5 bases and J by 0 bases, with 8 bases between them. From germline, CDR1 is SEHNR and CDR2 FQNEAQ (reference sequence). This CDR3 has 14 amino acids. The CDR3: CASSQDISNQPQHF. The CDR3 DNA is TGTGCCAGCAGCCAAGACATTAGCAATCAGCCCCAGCATTTT.

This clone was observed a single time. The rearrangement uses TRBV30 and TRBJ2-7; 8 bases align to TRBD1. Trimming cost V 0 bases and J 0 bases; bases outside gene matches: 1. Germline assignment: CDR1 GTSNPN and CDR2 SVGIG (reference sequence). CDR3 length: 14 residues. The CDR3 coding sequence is TGTGCCTGGAGTGTACAGGGGGACTCCTACGAGCAGTACTTC. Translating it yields CAWSVQGDSYEQYF.

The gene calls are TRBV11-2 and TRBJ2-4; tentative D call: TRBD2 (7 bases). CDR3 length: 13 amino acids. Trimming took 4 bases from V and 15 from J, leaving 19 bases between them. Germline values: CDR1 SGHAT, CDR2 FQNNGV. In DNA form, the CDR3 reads TGTGCCAGCAGCTCATCTGGGGGGGCCGTGGGGTACTTC. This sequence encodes CASSSSGGAVGYF.

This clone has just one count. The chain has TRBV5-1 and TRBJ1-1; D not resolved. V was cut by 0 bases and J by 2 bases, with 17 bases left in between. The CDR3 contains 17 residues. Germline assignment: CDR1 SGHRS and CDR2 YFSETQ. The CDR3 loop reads CASSLAPFLASNTEAFF. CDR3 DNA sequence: TGCGCCAGCAGCTTGGCCCCGTTCCTGGCCTCTAACACTGAAGCTTTCTTT. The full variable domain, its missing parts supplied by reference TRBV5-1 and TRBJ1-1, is KAGVTQTPRYLIKTRGQQVTLSCSPISGHRSVSWYQQTPGQGLQFLFEYFSETQRNKGNFPGRFSGRQFSNSRSEMNVSTLELGDSALYLCASSLAPFLASNTEAFFGQGTRLTVV.